Each of the 8 T cell receptor beta chains below was sequenced from the same sample in a study of T cells in localized non-small cell lung cancer. Method: immunoSEQ multiplex PCR; TCRdb's copy keeps in-frame clones and lacks some. The repertoire consists of roughly 40,000 clones, with about 87% occurring once and the leading ten covering 3.5%. Specimen: peripheral blood, collected before any cancer treatment. Receptor source: a man aged 18-49 years with stage I lung adenocarcinoma.

The CDR3 protein is CARRGQFYGYTF. The CDR3 coding sequence is TGTGCCAGGAGGGGGCAGTTCTATGGCTACACCTTC. The chain has TRBV19 and TRBJ1-2, with 7 bases that match TRBD1. The germline V gene encodes CDR1 LNHDA and CDR2 SQIVND (reference sequence). With 9 bases clipped from V and 4 bases from J, the junction kept 5 bases outside the gene matches. The CDR3 runs 12 residues.

The chain employs TRBV7-9 and TRBJ2-5; D unresolved. V was shortened by 5 bases and J by 1 base, with 11 bases between the two germline ends. Germline V CDR1 and CDR2: SEHNR, FQNEAQ (reference sequence). The CDR3 is made up of 14 amino acids. DNA of the CDR3: TGTGCCAGCAGCAAAGGACGTTCCCAAGAGACCCAGTACTTC. Translated, it gives CASSKGRSQETQYF.

The V gene is TRBV6-5, the J gene TRBJ2-7, with 8 positions matching TRBD2. Germline CDR1 and CDR2: MNHEY and SVGAGI. The length of the CDR3 is 15 residues. Trimming at V came to 5 bases and at J to 3 bases, leaving 9 bases not matched to a gene. For the CDR3, the DNA is TGTGCCAGCAGTGGGGGGACTAGTTCTCGCTACGAGCAGTACTTC. Protein: CASSGGTSSRYEQYF.

This clone turned up a few times. The gene calls are TRBV12-5 and TRBJ1-2; the D gene is possibly TRBD1 (5 bases). Germline values: CDR1 LGHNT, CDR2 FRNRAP. The CDR3 spans 12 residues. Trimming removed 7 bases at V and 4 bases at J, with 10 bases between. The CDR3 loop reads CASAQDSYGYTF. The CDR3 DNA reads as TGTGCTAGTGCCCAAGACAGCTATGGCTACACCTTC.

The chain joins TRBV7-3 to TRBJ1-1; 9 bases fit TRBD1. The CDR3 has 14 residues. Germline V lookup: CDR1 SGHTA, CDR2 FQGTGA. V shed 5 bases, J shed 3 bases, and the junction held 4 bases outside the gene matches. The CDR3 spells CASSPGQGHTEAFF. DNA for the CDR3: TGTGCCAGCAGCCCAGGACAGGGGCACACTGAAGCTTTCTTT.

The chain employs TRBV7-2 and TRBJ1-1; 7 bases map to TRBD1. Germline assignment: CDR1 SGHTA and CDR2 FQGNSA. The junction had 13 bases not matched to a gene; V was cut back by 4 bases and J by 11 bases. This CDR3 region has 14 residues. CDR3 nucleotides: TGTGCCAGCAGCTATGACAGGGCCTCCTCTCAGGCTTTCTTT. Encoded protein: CASSYDRASSQAFF.

This chain uses TRBV6-4 with TRBJ1-6; 7 bases are a match to TRBD1. V shed 8 bases, J shed 7 bases, and the junction held 5 bases outside the gene matches. The CDR3 loop spans 13 amino acids. Per the germline V gene, CDR1 is MRHNA and CDR2 is SNTAGT. Here the CDR3 reads CASGRDSNSPLHF. In DNA, the CDR3 is TGTGCCAGCGGTCGGGACAGCAATTCACCCCTCCACTTT.

The V call is TRBV14, the J call TRBJ2-1; D not resolved. Germline loops: CDR1 SGHDN, CDR2 FVKESK. Trimming took off 0 bases at V and 9 bases at J, with 3 bases between the two ends. The CDR3 is 11 amino acids. CDR3 region: CASSQDSEQFF. The DNA of the CDR3 is TGTGCCAGCAGCCAAGATAGTGAGCAGTTCTTC.